One sample yielded the 19 T cell receptor beta chains listed below, sequenced in a study of vaccination and CD4 T cells after COVID-19. The assay that was used to sequence DNA from cultured CD4+ T cells was the Oncomine TCR Beta short-read assay. Via MiXCR, TCRdb re-called the PCR reads, giving one row per CDR3 protein. The data show around 13,000 distinct CDR3 sequences, with about 25% seen just once and 8% to 9.5% held by the top ten. Their recognized antigens are unknown. The treatment is: roughly nine-day PBMC culture with coronavirus spike peptide pools or control peptides (ViraFEST assay). Sequenced: CD4+ T cells from blood, cultured in vitro. The origin of the receptors is a human donor who had recovered from COVID-19.

V and J are TRBV30 and TRBJ1-2, with unresolved D. V was cut by 2 bases and J by 8 bases, with 12 bases left in between. The V gene's germline CDR1 is GTSNPN and CDR2 SVGIG (reference sequence). The CDR3 spans 12 residues. DNA of the CDR3: TGTGCCTGGAGTAGCCAGTACGTAGGCTACACCTTC. This translates into CAWSSQYVGYTF.

The V and J genes are TRBV19 and TRBJ1-1; tentative D call: TRBD1 (5 bases). The CDR3 has 16 amino acids. Germline loops: CDR1 LNHDA, CDR2 SQIVND (reference sequence). Trimming took 3 bases from V and 4 from J, leaving 18 bases between them. The CDR3 region is CASSMRQGIRGTEAFF. For the CDR3, the DNA is TGTGCCAGTAGTATGAGGCAGGGCATTAGGGGCACTGAAGCTTTCTTT. Based on the CDR3 plus reference TRBV19 and TRBJ1-1, the full variable domain is DGGITQSPKYLFRKEGQNVTLSCEQNLNHDAMYWYRQDPGQGLRLIYYSQIVNDFQKGDIAEGYSVSREKKESFPLTVTSAQKNPTAFYLCASSMRQGIRGTEAFFGQGTRLTVV.

The chain links TRBV12-3 or TRBV12-4 to TRBJ1-2, with D possibly TRBD1 on 6 matching bases. This CDR3 is built from 14 residues. The germline V and J ends were trimmed by 5 bases and 4 bases, with 14 bases remaining between them. CDR3 loop: CASSKGGLGYGYTF. In nucleotides, the CDR3 is TGTGCCAGCAGTAAGGGGGGGTTGGGCTATGGCTACACCTTC.

CDR3 sequence (DNA): TGTGCCAGTACAGCCGGGACAGGATATGGCTACACCTTC. It encodes CASTAGTGYGYTF. The rearrangement joins TRBV19 to TRBJ1-2; TRBD1 matches 8 bases. This CDR3 is built from 13 residues. After removal of 7 bases from V and 5 bases from J, the junction contained 6 bases not matched to a gene. Germline values: CDR1 LNHDA, CDR2 SQIVND (reference sequence).

The sample holds a few counts of this clonotype. The rearrangement links TRBV6-1 to TRBJ1-3, with no clear D. The V and J ends lost 2 bases and 3 bases respectively, with 8 bases between them. The CDR3 length is 14 residues. From germline, CDR1 is MNHNS and CDR2 SASEGT. The CDR3 coding sequence is TGTGCCAGCAGTGAAAGTAGGGTTGGAAACACCATATATTTT. This sequence encodes CASSESRVGNTIYF.

Only one count was recorded for this clonotype. Mismatch with germline at one junction end may stem from a read error. This rearrangement joins TRBV2 to TRBJ1-1; TRBD1 matches at 11 bases. This CDR3 contains 15 residues. Per the germline V gene, CDR1 is SNHLY and CDR2 is FYNNEI. In nucleotides, the CDR3 is TGTGCCGGCAGGGCAGGGACAGGGGGTGACGCTGAAGCTTTCTTT. Its translation is CAGRAGTGGDAEAFF.

The rearrangement uses TRBV6-1 and TRBJ2-6, with D possibly being TRBD1 (6 bases). V was trimmed by 10 bases and J by 1 base, leaving 17 bases between them. The germline gives CDR1 MNHNS, CDR2 SASEGT. There are 16 residues in the CDR3. CDR3 sequence (DNA): TGTGCCACCTTAAAGTGGGGGCTGTCTGGGGCCAACGTCCTGACTTTC. Protein: CATLKWGLSGANVLTF.

The V call is TRBV6-1, the J call TRBJ1-2; D is unclear. This CDR3 comprises 14 residues. Trimming removed 10 bases from V and 8 bases from J, with 23 bases in between. Germline V gives CDR1 MNHNS, CDR2 SASEGT. The CDR3 bases are TGTGCCACCCAACAGCTCCCGCTAACTATGGGCTACACCTTC. Translated: CATQQLPLTMGYTF.

By proportion, this clonotype is medium-sized. V is TRBV6-5 and J is TRBJ1-2, with D possibly being TRBD1 (5 bases). V was trimmed by 4 bases and J by 2 bases, leaving 8 bases between them. This CDR3 comprises 13 residues. The germline V gene encodes CDR1 MNHEY and CDR2 SVGAGI. CDR3 nucleotides: TGTGCCAGCAGTTCGACAGCGAACTATGGCTACACCTTC. Its protein is CASSSTANYGYTF.

This clonotype came up a few times. The V and J genes are TRBV10-3 and TRBJ1-1; no clear D gene. Trimming shortened V by 7 bases and J by 4 bases, and 19 bases separated the two germline ends. CDR1 and CDR2 from the germline V gene are ENHRY and SYGVKD. CDR3 length: 15 amino acids. The CDR3 here is CAIKEVERASTEAFF. CDR3 nucleotide sequence: TGTGCCATCAAGGAGGTTGAGAGGGCTAGCACTGAAGCTTTCTTT.

The CDR3 DNA sequence: TGTGCCAGCCGCGAACTAGGTGCGGGGAGCACAGATACGCAGTATTTT. Protein product: CASRELGAGSTDTQYF. The chain has TRBV27 and TRBJ2-3, with D tentatively TRBD2 (6 bases). The CDR3 has 16 amino acids. The V gene's germline CDR1 is MNHEY and CDR2 SMNVEV (reference sequence). V shed 8 bases and J shed 0 bases, with 18 bases lying between them.

This clonotype has a single count. The chain carries TRBV5-6 and TRBJ2-7; no reliable D call. V lost 4 bases and J 0 bases, leaving 17 bases between the germline ends. This CDR3 comprises 16 residues. The germline gives CDR1 SGHDT, CDR2 YYEEEE. The CDR3 nucleotides are TGTGCCAGCAGCCCCTTTTCGGTCCAGAGCTCCTACGAGCAGTACTTC. This codes for CASSPFSVQSSYEQYF. The complete variable domain, with remaining parts taken from reference TRBV5-6 and TRBJ2-7, reads DAGVTQSPTHLIKTRGQQVTLRCSPKSGHDTVSWYQQALGQGPQFIFQYYEEEERQRGNFPDRFSGHQFPNYSSELNVNALLLGDSALYLCASSPFSVQSSYEQYFGPGTRLTVT.

The CDR3 nucleotides are TGTGCCAGCAGCCAAGTCGCCCTGGACGAGCAGTACTTC. This sequence encodes CASSQVALDEQYF. The J gene is TRBJ2-7, the V gene TRBV3-1, with no clear D. This CDR3 has 13 residues. Germline V gene data show CDR1 as LGHDT and CDR2 as YNNKEL (reference sequence). With 1 base removed from V and 5 bases from J, the gap between germline ends came to 9 bases.

The rearrangement uses TRBV15 and TRBJ1-1, with D tentatively TRBD1 (5 bases). Germline V gene lookup returns CDR1 LNHNV and CDR2 YYDKDF (reference sequence). Trimming shortened V by 0 bases and J by 3 bases, and 8 bases separated the two germline ends. The CDR3 consists of 14 residues. CDR3 in amino acids: CATSRDLGDTEAFF. The CDR3 DNA sequence: TGTGCCACCAGCAGAGATCTGGGGGACACTGAAGCTTTCTTT.

V and J are TRBV20-1 and TRBJ1-4, with D possibly TRBD1 on 5 matching bases. The CDR3 has 14 amino acids. The germline gives CDR1 DFQATT, CDR2 SNEGSKA (reference sequence). Trimming left V 3 bases short and J 4 bases short, with 12 bases between. The CDR3 protein is CSARDGHNNEKLFF. The DNA for the CDR3 is TGCAGTGCTAGGGACGGACACAATAATGAAAAACTGTTTTTT.

The rearrangement uses TRBV10-3 and TRBJ2-3; TRBD2 aligns across 12 bases. V gave up 6 bases and J gave up 2 bases; unmatched junction bases: 3. CDR1 and CDR2 (germline): ENHRY, SYGVKD. The CDR3 consists of 15 residues. CDR3: CAIRASGGATDTQYF. The CDR3 DNA is TGTGCCATCAGGGCTAGCGGGGGGGCCACAGATACGCAGTATTTT.

This clonotype was counted a few times. This chain uses TRBV12-3 or TRBV12-4 with TRBJ2-7; perhaps TRBD1 as D (5 bases). V was cut by 4 bases and J by 8 bases, with 12 bases left in between. The CDR3 contains 12 residues. The CDR3 DNA sequence: TGTGCCAGCAGTTCCAAGGGGATCAAGCAGTACTTC. As protein: CASSSKGIKQYF.

This sequence joins TRBV18 and TRBJ2-5; 9 bases are a match to TRBD2. The germline V gene has CDR1 KGHSH and CDR2 LQKENI. V was pared by 5 bases and J by 1 base, with 8 bases of the junction left unmatched. This CDR3 has 16 residues. The CDR3 reads CASSSLTSGSQETQYF. The CDR3 nucleotides are TGTGCCAGCTCATCCTTGACTAGCGGCTCCCAAGAGACCCAGTACTTC.

This chain links TRBV30 with TRBJ1-3, with 8 nucleotides matching TRBD1. The V gene end was trimmed by 7 bases and the J gene end by 2 bases; junction bases not matched to a gene: 4. The CDR3 sequence is 13 residues long. Germline CDR1 GTSNPN, CDR2 SVGIG (reference sequence). CDR3 DNA sequence: TGTGCCTTTCAACAGGGGGCTGGAAACACCATATATTTT. Amino acids: CAFQQGAGNTIYF.